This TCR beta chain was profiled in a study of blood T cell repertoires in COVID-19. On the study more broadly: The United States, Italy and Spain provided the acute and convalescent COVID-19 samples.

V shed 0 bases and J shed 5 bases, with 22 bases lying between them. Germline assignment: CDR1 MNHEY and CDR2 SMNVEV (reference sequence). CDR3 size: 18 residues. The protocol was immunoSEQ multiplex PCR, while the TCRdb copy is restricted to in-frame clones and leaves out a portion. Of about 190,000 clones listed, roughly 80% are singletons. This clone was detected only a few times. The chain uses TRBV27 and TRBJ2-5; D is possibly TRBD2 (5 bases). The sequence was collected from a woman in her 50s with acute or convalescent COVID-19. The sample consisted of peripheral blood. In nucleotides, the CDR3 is TGTGCCAGCAGTTTATCGTCCCCAGGTTGGGTTTCGGGGGAGACCCAGTACTTC. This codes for CASSLSSPGWVSGETQYF.